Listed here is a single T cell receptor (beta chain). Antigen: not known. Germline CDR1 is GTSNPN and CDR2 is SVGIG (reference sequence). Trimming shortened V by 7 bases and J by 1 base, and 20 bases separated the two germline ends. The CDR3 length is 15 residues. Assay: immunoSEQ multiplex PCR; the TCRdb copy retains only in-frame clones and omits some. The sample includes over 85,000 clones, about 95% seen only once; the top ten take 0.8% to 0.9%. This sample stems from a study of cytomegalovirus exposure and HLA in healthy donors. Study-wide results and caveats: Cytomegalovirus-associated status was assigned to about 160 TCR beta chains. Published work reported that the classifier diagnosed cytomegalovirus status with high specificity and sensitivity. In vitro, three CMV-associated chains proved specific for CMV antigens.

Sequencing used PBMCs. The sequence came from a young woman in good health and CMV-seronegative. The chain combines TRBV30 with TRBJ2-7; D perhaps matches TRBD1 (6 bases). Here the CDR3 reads CALDGRPRGSYEQYF. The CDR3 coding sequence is TGTGCCTTAGATGGGCGGCCTAGGGGGTCCTACGAGCAGTACTTC. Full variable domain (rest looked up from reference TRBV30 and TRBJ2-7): SQTIHQWPATLVQPVGSPLSLECTVEGTSNPNLYWYRQAAGRGLQLLFYSVGIGQISSEVPQNLSASRPQDRQFILSSKKLLLSDSGFYLCALDGRPRGSYEQYFGPGTRLTVT.